This TCR beta chain was captured by sequencing in a study of T-cell memory formation after mild COVID-19. Study-wide points: Pre-infection memory carried some responding clones, suggesting that cross-reactive memory joined. From day 15 to 85, contracting clones were balanced between CD4 and CD8, whereas later expanders leaned toward CD4+. The study found contracting CD4+ clones mainly in CM and EM and contracting CD8+ clones in EMRA.

On this clonotype itself: Antigen unknown.

The CDR3 is 13 amino acids. The germline V and J ends were trimmed by 8 bases and 3 bases, with 13 bases remaining between them. Germline V gives CDR1 MNHEY, CDR2 SVGAGI. Via MiXCR, TCRdb re-called the 5' RACE reads, giving one row per CDR3 protein. The sample contains about 360,000 distinct CDR3 sequences, roughly an eighth of which appear only once. What was sequenced was PBMCs or a T cell subset sorted from them (not recorded which). The chain is built from TRBV6-5 and TRBJ1-1; D remains unclear. This receptor was identified in a man younger than 35 who had mild COVID-19 (a few samples of this study predate the infection). Cell type and time point are not known. In nucleotides, the CDR3 is TGTGCCAGCTCTAGGAACAGAGACACTGAAGCTTTCTTT. Encoded protein: CASSRNRDTEAFF.